These 7 T cell receptor beta chains share one sample of origin, sequenced in a study of shared clonotypes between healthy human individuals. Some clones are missing from TCRdb's copy, which holds only in-frame ones; the method was immunoSEQ multiplex PCR. The table shows around 640,000 clones, with around 96% occurring only once. As defined, naive CD8 cells were CD45RO-negative and positively selected for CCR7, with terminally differentiated effector memory CD45RA+ cells excluded. Input material: naive CD8+ T cells sorted from blood. All receptors derive from a woman in her 30s in good health.

The rearrangement joins TRBV5-1 to TRBJ2-7, with TRBD1 matching 8 bases. This CDR3 is 16 amino acids long. V was clipped by 2 bases and J by 5 bases; unmatched bases: 12. The V gene's germline CDR1 is SGHRS and CDR2 YFSETQ. The DNA for the CDR3 is TGCGCCAGCAGCTTTGGTCGAGGGACAGGATTGAACGAGCAGTACTTC. The encoded protein is CASSFGRGTGLNEQYF.

The V gene is TRBV28, the J gene TRBJ2-5; TRBD2 is a possible D gene (5 bases). Per the germline V gene, CDR1 is MDHEN and CDR2 is SYDVKM. The ends were cut back, 5 bases at V and 11 bases at J, with 15 bases in the middle. There are 12 residues in the CDR3. The CDR3 coding sequence is TGTGCCAGCAGTCTTCTCGGACGGAGGCAGTACTTC. Translation gives CASSLLGRRQYF. Full variable domain (missing parts from reference TRBV28 and TRBJ2-5): DVKVTQSSRYLVKRTGEKVFLECVQDMDHENMFWYRQDPGLGLRLIYFSYDVKMKEKGDIPEGYSVSREKKERFSLILESASTNQTSMYLCASSLLGRRQYFGPGTRLLVL.

The chain employs TRBV27 and TRBJ1-3; D remains unclear. This CDR3 spans 13 amino acids. Trimming left V 6 bases short and J 4 bases short, with 10 bases between. From germline, CDR1 is MNHEY and CDR2 SMNVEV (reference sequence). The CDR3 loop is CASSSWEGNTIYF. In DNA form, the CDR3 reads TGTGCCAGCAGCTCGTGGGAGGGAAACACCATATATTTT.

The gene calls are TRBV28 and TRBJ2-5; possible D gene TRBD1, 6 bases. V lost 3 bases, J lost 6 bases, and 20 bases lay in between. Germline lookup yields CDR1 MDHEN and CDR2 SYDVKM. The CDR3 consists of 16 residues. CDR3 nucleotide sequence: TGTGCCAGCAGTTTCAGCCAGACAGGCCTCAGGAAGACCCAGTACTTC. This encodes CASSFSQTGLRKTQYF.

The V gene is TRBV27, the J gene TRBJ2-1; 12 nucleotides align to TRBD2. Germline-derived CDR1 and CDR2 are MNHEY and SMNVEV (reference sequence). With V trimmed by 6 bases and J by 7 bases, 7 bases remained unmatched. The CDR3 has 15 residues. The CDR3 DNA follows: TGTGCCAGCAGCCGCGGGACTAGCGGGCTAAATGAGCAGTTCTTC. Residues: CASSRGTSGLNEQFF.

V is TRBV5-4 and J is TRBJ2-3; D is unclear. Trimming removed 1 base from V and 4 bases from J, with 10 bases in between. The V gene's germline CDR1 is SGHNT and CDR2 YYREEE (reference sequence). The CDR3 is 14 amino acids. In DNA, the CDR3 is TGTGCCAGCAGCTTGTCCTTAGTCCCAGATACGCAGTATTTT. Amino acid sequence: CASSLSLVPDTQYF.

There are a few counts of this clone. The chain recombines TRBV11-2 with TRBJ2-1; 8 bases are shared with TRBD2. The CDR3 consists of 14 residues. Germline V gene sequence: CDR1 SGHAT, CDR2 FQNNGV. The J segment lost 7 bases and the V segment lost 2 bases, leaving 4 bases of the junction unmatched. CDR3 in amino acids: CASSLRAGVNEQFF. The CDR3 DNA sequence: TGTGCCAGCAGCTTACGAGCGGGAGTAAATGAGCAGTTCTTC.